A selection of T cell receptor beta chains follows, all from one sample in a study of blood T cell repertoires in COVID-19. Clones were read by immunoSEQ multiplex PCR, and TCRdb kept only the in-frame ones, dropping some. This sample has over 200,000 clones, with approximately 90% found just once. Sequencing input: peripheral blood. These receptors were collected from a middle-aged woman with acute or convalescent COVID-19. Each CDR3 is given with its conserved first and last residue. Each record gives: J gene, V gene, clone size, CDR3 protein. The size of a clone is reported for some rows only, either as once, few or many, or as a class for expanded clones.

>TRBJ1-3|TRBV20-1|NA
CSARFSNTIYF
>TRBJ2-3|TRBV9|NA
CASSVLHGGGTDTQYF
>TRBJ1-1|TRBV5-5|NA
CASSLVGDTEAFF
>TRBJ2-1|TRBV7-3|NA
CASSPLERGGKNEQFF
>TRBJ2-5|TRBV2|NA
CASSGTLETQYF
>TRBJ1-2|TRBV19|NA
CASSAGQGAVGYTF
>TRBJ2-1|TRBV2|once
CARGAPLRGADEQFF
>TRBJ2-1|TRBV27|few
CASSRTGMSEQFF
>TRBJ1-5|TRBV6-1|NA
CASSGSRVLTGSNQPQHF
>TRBJ2-5|TRBV3-1/TRBV3-2|NA
CASSQELAGGGGTQYF
>TRBJ1-4|TRBV10-3|once
CAIGQGEKLFF
>TRBJ2-3|TRBV9|NA
CASSASGGAFRDTQYF
>TRBJ2-5|TRBV11-2|once
CASSLGRLAVQETQYF
>TRBJ2-3|TRBV7-2|NA
CATQTGRTDTQYF
>TRBJ2-5|TRBV9|NA
CASSVARYSGETQYF
>TRBJ1-1|TRBV6-5|few
CASVVPGREAFF
>TRBJ1-2|TRBV19|once
CASSESSGYTF
>TRBJ1-1|TRBV6-5|NA
CASSSTVNTEAFF
>TRBJ1-1|TRBV7-3|NA
CASSPGGTEAFF